Below, 29 T cell receptor beta chains from the same sample are listed, as sequenced in a study of blood T cell repertoires in COVID-19 (dated by TCRdb to the early 2020s). Receptors were amplified or captured by the immunoSEQ multiplex PCR assay. Not all clones reach the TCRdb copy of this immuneACCESS table, which keeps in-frame sequences only. Checked studies attribute under half of the gap to unresolved V genes and leave the rest unexplained. In all, the sample holds more than 300,000 clones, and approximately 91% of those were seen once. The ten biggest clones cover around 3.9% of the sample. Sequencing was done on a sample of PBMCs or T cells enriched from blood (not recorded which). All receptors derive from a woman aged 30 to 39 who had been exposed to COVID-19.

This chain connects TRBV7-8 to TRBJ2-1, with 10 bases identical to TRBD1. The CDR3 length is 17 residues. CDR1 and CDR2 (germline): SGHVS, FQNEAQ. V was clipped by 5 bases and J by 3 bases; unmatched bases: 10. The CDR3 DNA is TGTGCCAGCAGCCACACCCGCGGACAGGGGGACTACAATGAGCAGTTCTTC. Its protein product is CASSHTRGQGDYNEQFF. Combining the CDR3 with reference TRBV7-8 and TRBJ2-1 gives the whole variable domain GAGVSQSPRYKVAKRGQDVALRCDPISGHVSLFWYQQALGQGPEFLTYFQNEAQLDKSGLPSDRFFAERPEGSVSTLKIQRTQQEDSAVYLCASSHTRGQGDYNEQFFGPGTRLTVL.

The chain links TRBV4-2 to TRBJ1-5; TRBD1 might be the D (5 bases). This CDR3 has 16 residues. Germline V lookup: CDR1 LGHNA, CDR2 YNFKEQ. V was pared by 0 bases and J by 6 bases, with 15 bases between. The CDR3 DNA reads as TGTGCCAGCAGCCAAGATCCCGGGGGGAGAAGTCAGCCCCAGCATTTT. Protein: CASSQDPGGRSQPQHF.

The gene calls are TRBV4-2 and TRBJ1-3; 8 nucleotides agree with TRBD1. The junction had 9 bases not matched to a gene; V was cut back by 0 bases and J by 2 bases. Germline lookup yields CDR1 LGHNA and CDR2 YNFKEQ. CDR3 length equals 18 residues. The CDR3: CASSQDVAGGTAGNTIYF. Written as DNA, the CDR3 is TGTGCCAGCAGCCAAGATGTAGCAGGGGGCACTGCTGGAAACACCATATATTTT.

This chain connects TRBV5-5 to TRBJ2-4; TRBD2 agrees at 10 bases. After removal of 4 bases from V and 6 bases from J, the junction contained 13 bases not matched to a gene. Germline values: CDR1 SGHKS, CDR2 YYEKEE (reference sequence). This CDR3 is 17 amino acids long. CDR3 loop: CASSKAGGWSYGNIQYF. The CDR3 DNA reads as TGTGCCAGCAGCAAAGCGGGGGGGTGGTCCTACGGAAACATTCAGTACTTC.

The chain couples TRBV6-1 to TRBJ1-1; D uncertain. Trimming left V 3 bases short and J 6 bases short, with 11 bases between. Germline CDR1 is MNHNS and CDR2 is SASEGT. The CDR3 is made up of 13 amino acids. CDR3 DNA: TGTGCCAGCAGTGACCTTGCAGGCCCTGAAGCTTTCTTT. Its protein product is CASSDLAGPEAFF.

The V and J genes are TRBV7-6 and TRBJ1-3, with D tentatively TRBD1 (6 bases). V gave up 2 bases and J gave up 2 bases, with 13 bases separating them. Germline V CDR1 and CDR2: SGHVS, FNYEAQ. The CDR3 contains 16 residues. The CDR3 loop is CASSLTLNRAGNTIYF. CDR3 bases: TGTGCCAGCAGCTTAACGTTAAACAGGGCTGGAAACACCATATATTTT.

V is TRBV6-5 and J is TRBJ2-7, with 9 bases lining up with TRBD1. This CDR3 spans 11 amino acids. Germline-derived CDR1 and CDR2 are MNHEY and SVGAGI. For the CDR3, the DNA is TGTGCCAGCACCTTTTTGAGGACAGGGGTTGTC. Translated: CASTFLRTGVV.

The rearrangement joins TRBV7-9 to TRBJ2-7; 12 positions agree with TRBD2. J lost 2 bases, V lost 0 bases, and 2 bases had no gene match. The CDR3 is made up of 16 amino acids. Germline V gene lookup returns CDR1 SEHNR and CDR2 FQNEAQ (reference sequence). The CDR3 DNA sequence: TGTGCCAGCAGCTTAGCCCCTAGCGGGGGGGCCTACGAGCAGTACTTC. Encoded protein: CASSLAPSGGAYEQYF.

This chain links TRBV7-8 with TRBJ1-2; the match to TRBD1 covers 12 bases. This CDR3 region has 16 residues. The germline CDR1 and CDR2 sequences are SGHVS and FQNEAQ. J gave up 8 bases and V 1 base, and 8 bases lay outside the gene matches. The CDR3 DNA follows: TGTGCCAGCAGCTTAGGGAGGGGACAGGGGGCAAGGGGCTACACCTTC. Protein product: CASSLGRGQGARGYTF.

J is TRBJ1-5 and V is TRBV7-8, with no clear D. The CDR3 has 18 residues. V lost 1 base and J 0 bases, leaving 16 bases between the germline ends. Germline assignment: CDR1 SGHVS and CDR2 FQNEAQ. The chain's CDR3 is CASSLGVRYRDSNQPQHF. The CDR3 coding sequence is TGTGCCAGCAGCTTAGGAGTACGGTACCGAGATAGCAATCAGCCCCAGCATTTT.

This chain connects TRBV29-1 to TRBJ1-2; no reliable D call. The germline V gene encodes CDR1 SQVTM and CDR2 ANQGSEA. Trimming stripped 6 bases from V and 4 bases from J, with 15 bases between. The CDR3 spans 13 residues. The CDR3 here is CSVDQEITYGYTF. The CDR3 bases are TGCAGCGTGGATCAGGAAATAACCTATGGCTACACCTTC. Using reference TRBV29-1 and TRBJ1-2 for the parts outside the CDR3, the full variable domain is SAVISQKPSRDICQRGTSLTIQCQVDSQVTMMFWYRQQPGQSLTLIATANQGSEATYESGFVIDKFPISRPNLTFSTLTVSNMSPEDSSIYLCSVDQEITYGYTFGSGTRLTVV.

The rearrangement joins TRBV7-9 to TRBJ1-4, with 8 nucleotides matching TRBD1. The V gene end was trimmed by 2 bases and the J gene end by 8 bases; junction bases not matched to a gene: 13. Looked up from germline, CDR1 is SEHNR and CDR2 is FQNEAQ (reference sequence). This CDR3 is 17 amino acids long. CDR3 sequence: CASSLTIKGQVHEKLFF. DNA of the CDR3: TGTGCCAGCAGCTTAACGATCAAGGGACAGGTCCACGAAAAACTGTTTTTT.

The table lists this clone with a count of one. The chain combines TRBV19 with TRBJ1-1; TRBD1 matches 8 bases. Germline V gives CDR1 LNHDA, CDR2 SQIVND (reference sequence). V lost 5 bases, J lost 5 bases, and 10 bases stayed unmatched. This CDR3 is 15 amino acids long. CDR3 nucleotides: TGTGCCAGTAGTTTAATTGACAGGGGTAAAACTGAAGCTTTCTTT. It encodes CASSLIDRGKTEAFF.

The gene calls are TRBV5-1 and TRBJ1-5; D may be TRBD1 (5 bases). CDR3 length: 13 amino acids. Per germline, CDR1 SGHRS and CDR2 YFSETQ. Deletions cut 3 bases from V and 6 bases from J, with 10 bases between. CDR3 region: CASSWGDGQPQHF. The CDR3 DNA reads as TGCGCCAGCAGCTGGGGGGATGGTCAGCCCCAGCATTTT.

This rearrangement joins TRBV11-2 to TRBJ2-3, with D maybe TRBD2 (5 bases). The CDR3 loop spans 12 amino acids. Trimming pared 7 bases from V and 3 bases from J, leaving 8 bases between. From germline, CDR1 is SGHAT and CDR2 FQNNGV. For the CDR3, the DNA is TGTGCCAGCACTAGCTCGACAGATACGCAGTATTTT. Protein sequence: CASTSSTDTQYF.

This clone was counted once. This rearrangement joins TRBV2 to TRBJ2-3, with 11 bases identical to TRBD2. From germline, CDR1 is SNHLY and CDR2 FYNNEI. This CDR3 is built from 15 residues. V shed 5 bases, J shed 1 base, and the junction held 2 bases outside the gene matches. The CDR3 sequence: CASSTGLAGTDTQYF. CDR3 nucleotides: TGTGCCAGCAGTACGGGACTAGCGGGCACAGATACGCAGTATTTT.

CDR3 protein: CARKEGGSGNTIYF. The CDR3 DNA reads TGTGCCAGGAAGGAAGGGGGCTCTGGAAACACCATATATTTT. This chain links TRBV2 with TRBJ1-3; D perhaps matches TRBD1 (6 bases). Trimming took 9 bases from V and 0 from J, leaving 12 bases between them. The CDR3 is made up of 14 amino acids. Per germline, CDR1 SNHLY and CDR2 FYNNEI.

The chain combines TRBV4-3 with TRBJ1-2; 7 bases match TRBD1. From germline, CDR1 is LGHNA and CDR2 YSLEER. CDR3 length equals 15 residues. V shed 0 bases and J 10 bases; nucleotides not matched to a gene: 11. The CDR3 region is CASSQEPETGFVYTF. In DNA form, the CDR3 reads TGCGCCAGCAGCCAAGAACCCGAGACAGGGTTTGTCTACACCTTC.

This chain links TRBV4-2 with TRBJ1-5; D may be TRBD1 (5 bases). This CDR3 is built from 14 residues. The germline gives CDR1 LGHNA, CDR2 YNFKEQ. Trimming took 5 bases from V and 2 from J, leaving 10 bases between them. The CDR3 protein is CASSFRGGNQPQHF. In DNA, the CDR3 is TGTGCCAGCAGCTTCCGGGGGGGCAATCAGCCCCAGCATTTT.

V is TRBV12-5 and J is TRBJ2-7; D is possibly TRBD2 (6 bases). The V gene lost 10 bases and the J gene lost 4 bases, with 17 bases spanning the gap. This CDR3 spans 13 amino acids. Per germline, CDR1 LGHNT and CDR2 FRNRAP. CDR3: CATSPGVGYEQYF. As DNA, the CDR3 is TGTGCTACTAGCCCGGGGGTTGGGTACGAGCAGTACTTC.

The chain carries TRBV3-1 (or the pseudogene TRBV3-2) and TRBJ2-3, with 10 bases aligning to TRBD1. Losses at the gene ends were 8 bases for V and 2 bases for J; bases not matched to a gene: 1. This CDR3 has 13 residues. Germline V lookup: CDR1 LGHDT, CDR2 YNNKEL (reference sequence). The CDR3 sequence is CASDRGPTDTQYF. The DNA of the CDR3 is TGTGCCAGCGACAGGGGGCCCACAGATACGCAGTATTTT.

The CDR3 protein is CASSDIPESLAGIPYNEQFF. The CDR3 DNA is TGCGCCAGCAGTGACATTCCTGAGAGTCTAGCGGGGATACCCTACAATGAGCAGTTCTTC. V gene TRBV10-1 combines with J gene TRBJ2-1, with 9 bases lining up with TRBD2. The V segment lost 3 bases and the J segment 2 bases; nucleotides outside the gene matches: 17. This CDR3 region has 20 residues. CDR1 is WNHNN, CDR2 SYGVQD, per germline (reference sequence).

This rearrangement joins TRBV9 to TRBJ2-2; TRBD2 is a possible D gene (6 bases). Germline V lookup: CDR1 SGDLS, CDR2 YYNGEE. The CDR3 contains 17 residues. The V gene lost 1 base and the J gene lost 1 base, with 14 bases spanning the gap. CDR3 amino acids: CASSVLPAGLNTGELFF. Here the CDR3 DNA reads TGTGCCAGCAGCGTATTGCCCGCGGGGTTGAACACCGGGGAGCTGTTTTTT.

The chain combines TRBV19 with TRBJ1-5; D call uncertain. From germline, CDR1 is LNHDA and CDR2 SQIVND (reference sequence). V was shortened by 0 bases and J by 1 base, with 4 bases between the two germline ends. The CDR3 extends over 14 amino acids. The CDR3 nucleotides read TGTGCCAGTAGTATAGAAGCGAGCAATCAGCCCCAGCATTTT. Protein product: CASSIEASNQPQHF.

The chain joins TRBV11-2 to TRBJ1-2; no clear D gene. The CDR3 runs to 14 residues. Germline CDR1 and CDR2: SGHAT and FQNNGV. The V and J ends lost 0 bases and 6 bases respectively, with 11 bases between them. CDR3 sequence: CASSLDLRTDGYTF. Written as DNA, the CDR3 is TGTGCCAGCAGCTTAGATTTACGGACTGATGGCTACACCTTC.

The V gene is TRBV6-5, the J gene TRBJ1-1; D possibly corresponds to TRBD1 (6 bases). V lost 2 bases, J lost 4 bases, and 11 bases lay in between. The CDR3 length is 14 residues. Germline loops: CDR1 MNHEY, CDR2 SVGAGI. CDR3 nucleotides: TGTGCCAGCAGTTACCCGGACAGCCTCACTGAAGCTTTCTTT. Amino acids: CASSYPDSLTEAFF.

The chain couples TRBV12-2 to TRBJ2-5; whether TRBD2, the table's D call, matches the DNA was not checked. TRBV12-2 constitutes a pseudogene. The CDR3 contains 18 residues. This CDR3 reads CASRFSTSGTGRPRTQYF. The CDR3 bases are TGTGCAAGTCGCTTCTCAACTAGTGGTACGGGGAGACCGCGGACCCAGTACTTC.

The rearrangement joins TRBV18 to TRBJ2-1; D not certain. Germline V CDR1 and CDR2: KGHSH, LQKENI. CDR3 size: 12 residues. V lost 5 bases and J lost 4, with 6 bases in between. The CDR3 region is CASSLVYNEQFF. For the CDR3, the DNA is TGTGCCAGCTCATTAGTTTACAATGAGCAGTTCTTC.

The chain links TRBV4-2 to TRBJ1-6; TRBD1 might be the D (6 bases). Germline values: CDR1 LGHNA, CDR2 YNFKEQ. This CDR3 spans 15 amino acids. With 4 bases removed from V and 8 bases from J, the gap between germline ends came to 15 bases. CDR3 protein: CASSRSDSADSPLHF. In DNA form, the CDR3 reads TGTGCCAGCAGCCGCTCGGACAGCGCAGATTCACCCCTCCACTTT.